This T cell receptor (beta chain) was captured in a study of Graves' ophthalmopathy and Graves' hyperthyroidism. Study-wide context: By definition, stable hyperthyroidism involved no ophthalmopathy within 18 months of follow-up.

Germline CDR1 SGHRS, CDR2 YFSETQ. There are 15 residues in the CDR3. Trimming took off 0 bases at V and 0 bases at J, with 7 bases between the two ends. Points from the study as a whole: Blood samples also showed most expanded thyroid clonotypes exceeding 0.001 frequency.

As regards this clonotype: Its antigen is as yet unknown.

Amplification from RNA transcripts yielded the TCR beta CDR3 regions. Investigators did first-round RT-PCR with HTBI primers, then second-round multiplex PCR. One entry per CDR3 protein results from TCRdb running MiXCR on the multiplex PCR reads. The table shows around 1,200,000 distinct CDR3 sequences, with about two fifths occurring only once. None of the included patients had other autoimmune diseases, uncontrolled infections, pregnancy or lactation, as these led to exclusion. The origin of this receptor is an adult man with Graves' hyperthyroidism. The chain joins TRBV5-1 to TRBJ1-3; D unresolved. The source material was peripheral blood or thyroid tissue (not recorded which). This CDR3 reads CASSLEGNSGNTIYF. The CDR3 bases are TGCGCCAGCAGCTTGGAGGGAAACTCTGGAAACACCATATATTTT. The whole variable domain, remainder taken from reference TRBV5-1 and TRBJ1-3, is KAGVTQTPRYLIKTRGQQVTLSCSPISGHRSVSWYQQTPGQGLQFLFEYFSETQRNKGNFPGRFSGRQFSNSRSEMNVSTLELGDSALYLCASSLEGNSGNTIYFGEGSWLTVV.